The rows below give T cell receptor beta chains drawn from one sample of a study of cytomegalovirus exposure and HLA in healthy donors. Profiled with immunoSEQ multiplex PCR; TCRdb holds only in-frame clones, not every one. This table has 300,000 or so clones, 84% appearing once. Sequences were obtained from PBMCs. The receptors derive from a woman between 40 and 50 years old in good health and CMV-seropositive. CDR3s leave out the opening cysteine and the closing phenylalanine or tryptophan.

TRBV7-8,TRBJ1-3,ASSLEYSLSGNTIY
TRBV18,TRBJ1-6,ASSPGGQGLNSPLH
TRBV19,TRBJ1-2,ASSIPGTGGNYGYT
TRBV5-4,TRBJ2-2,ASSSGAITTGELF
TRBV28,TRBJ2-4,ASSLLQGQVQY
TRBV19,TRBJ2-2,ASSILGLAERNTGELF
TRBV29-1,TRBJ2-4,SVEYGGSQNSQY
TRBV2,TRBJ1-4,ASSGQGTNEKLF
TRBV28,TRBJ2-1,ASSPGRGEQF
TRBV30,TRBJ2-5,AWSLRGQGKETQY
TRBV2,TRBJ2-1,ASRRTSGGDNEQF
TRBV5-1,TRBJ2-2,ASSLIAGGPTGELF
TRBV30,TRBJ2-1,ARLAGGNEQF
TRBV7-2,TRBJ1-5,ASSLVSQGPYSNQPQH
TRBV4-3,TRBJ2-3,ASSQGSGTDTQY
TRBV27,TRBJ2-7,ASSYGGPSYEQY
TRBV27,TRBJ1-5,ASSLTGAYQPQH
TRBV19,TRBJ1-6,ASSPRPGNSPLH
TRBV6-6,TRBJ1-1,ASSYAPGGDTEAF
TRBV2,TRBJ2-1,ASSAGTGDYNEQF